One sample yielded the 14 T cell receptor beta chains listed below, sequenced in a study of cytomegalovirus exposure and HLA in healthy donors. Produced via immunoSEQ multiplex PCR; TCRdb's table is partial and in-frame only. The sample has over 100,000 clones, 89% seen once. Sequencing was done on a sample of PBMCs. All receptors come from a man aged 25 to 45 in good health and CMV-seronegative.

For the CDR3, the DNA is TGTGCCAGCAGTGCCCGGAGGGTGGCACCCCTCCACTTT. It is translated as CASSARRVAPLHF. The chain uses TRBV6-5 and TRBJ1-6, with D unresolved. The CDR3 is made up of 13 amino acids. Germline V gene data show CDR1 as MNHEY and CDR2 as SVGAGI. The V gene lost 5 bases and the J gene lost 11 bases, with 13 bases spanning the gap.

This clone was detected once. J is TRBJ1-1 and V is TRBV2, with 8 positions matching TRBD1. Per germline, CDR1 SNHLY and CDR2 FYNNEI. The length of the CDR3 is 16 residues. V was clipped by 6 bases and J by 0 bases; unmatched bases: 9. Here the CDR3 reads CASRARTGTMNTEAFF. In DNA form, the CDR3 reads TGTGCCAGCAGGGCCCGGACAGGGACCATGAACACTGAAGCTTTCTTT.

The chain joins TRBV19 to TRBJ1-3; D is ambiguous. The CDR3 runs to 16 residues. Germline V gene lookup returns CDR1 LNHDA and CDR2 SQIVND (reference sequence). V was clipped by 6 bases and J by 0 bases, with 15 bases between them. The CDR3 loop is CASRSSWRYSGNTIYF. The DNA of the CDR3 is TGTGCCAGTAGGTCTAGTTGGCGATACTCTGGAAACACCATATATTTT.

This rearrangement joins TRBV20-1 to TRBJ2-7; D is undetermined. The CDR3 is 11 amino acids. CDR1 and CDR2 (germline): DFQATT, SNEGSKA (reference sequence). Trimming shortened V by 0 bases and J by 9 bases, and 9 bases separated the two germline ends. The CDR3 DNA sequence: TGCAGTGCTAGAGATCAAAGCTGGCAGTACTTC. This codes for CSARDQSWQYF.

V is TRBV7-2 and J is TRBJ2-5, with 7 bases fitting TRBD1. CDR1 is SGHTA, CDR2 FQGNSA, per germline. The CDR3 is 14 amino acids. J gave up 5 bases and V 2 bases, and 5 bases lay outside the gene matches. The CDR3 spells CASSLIARGETQYF. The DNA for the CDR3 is TGTGCCAGCAGCTTAATTGCCAGGGGGGAGACCCAGTACTTC.

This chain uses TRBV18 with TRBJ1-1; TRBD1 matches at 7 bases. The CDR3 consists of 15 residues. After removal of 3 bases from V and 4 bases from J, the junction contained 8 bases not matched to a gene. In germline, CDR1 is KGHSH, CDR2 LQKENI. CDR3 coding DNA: TGTGCCAGCTCACCCAACAGGGGTCAGAGCACTGAAGCTTTCTTT. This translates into CASSPNRGQSTEAFF.

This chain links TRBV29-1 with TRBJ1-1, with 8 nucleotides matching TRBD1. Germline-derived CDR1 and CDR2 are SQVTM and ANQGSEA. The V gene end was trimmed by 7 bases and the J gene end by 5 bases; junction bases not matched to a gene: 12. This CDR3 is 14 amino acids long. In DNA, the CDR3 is TGCAGCGCAGGGGGCCGGAATCGTGGGACTGAAGCTTTCTTT. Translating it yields CSAGGRNRGTEAFF.

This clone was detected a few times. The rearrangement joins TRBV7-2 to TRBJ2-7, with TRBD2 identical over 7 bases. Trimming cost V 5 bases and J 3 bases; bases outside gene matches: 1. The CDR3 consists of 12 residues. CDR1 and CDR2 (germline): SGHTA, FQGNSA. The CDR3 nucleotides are TGTGCCAGCAGCCCGGGAGGCTACGAGCAGTACTTC. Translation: CASSPGGYEQYF.

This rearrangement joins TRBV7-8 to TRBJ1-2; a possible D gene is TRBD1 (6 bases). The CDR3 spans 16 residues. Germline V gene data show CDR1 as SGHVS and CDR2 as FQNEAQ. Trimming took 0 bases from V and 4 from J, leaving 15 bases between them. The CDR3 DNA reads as TGTGCCAGCAGCTTAGCGGGGGCCACGCGACTCTATGGCTACACCTTC. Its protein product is CASSLAGATRLYGYTF.

The CDR3 sequence is CSAKPSGTYEQYF. The DNA for the CDR3 is TGCAGCGCTAAACCTTCGGGAACCTACGAGCAGTACTTC. V gene TRBV29-1 combines with J gene TRBJ2-7; tentative D call: TRBD2 (5 bases). Germline-derived CDR1 and CDR2 are SQVTM and ANQGSEA. V lost 7 bases to trimming and J lost 2 bases, with 15 bases between them. There are 13 residues in the CDR3.

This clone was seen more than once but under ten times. In DNA form, the CDR3 reads TGTGCCAGCATGGGGCAGGACTATGGCTACACCTTC. This codes for CASMGQDYGYTF. The chain couples TRBV7-8 to TRBJ1-2; D is possibly TRBD1 (5 bases). CDR1 SGHVS and CDR2 FQNEAQ come from the germline V gene. Trimming shortened V by 7 bases and J by 3 bases, and 9 bases separated the two germline ends. CDR3 length equals 12 residues.

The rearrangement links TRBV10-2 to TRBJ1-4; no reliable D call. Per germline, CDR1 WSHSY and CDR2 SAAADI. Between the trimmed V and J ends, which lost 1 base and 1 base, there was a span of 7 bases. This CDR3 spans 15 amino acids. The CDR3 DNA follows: TGCGCCAGCAGTGAGTTGGCCAGAACTAATGAAAAACTGTTTTTT. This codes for CASSELARTNEKLFF.

In nucleotides, the CDR3 is TGTGCCAGCAGCTTAGTATCAGGAACCGGTCAGCCCCAGCATTTT. This translates into CASSLVSGTGQPQHF. The rearrangement links TRBV7-2 to TRBJ1-5, with no clear D. Looked up from germline, CDR1 is SGHTA and CDR2 is FQGNSA. V lost 1 base, J lost 6 bases, and 13 bases lay in between. The CDR3 sequence is 15 residues long.

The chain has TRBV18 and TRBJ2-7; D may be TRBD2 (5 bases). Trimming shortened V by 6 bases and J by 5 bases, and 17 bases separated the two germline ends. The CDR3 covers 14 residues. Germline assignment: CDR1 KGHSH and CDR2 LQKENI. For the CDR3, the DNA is TGTGCCAGCTCCCCCCAGCGCGGGTGGGACGAGCAGTACTTC. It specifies CASSPQRGWDEQYF.